This T cell receptor beta chain was captured in a study of T cells expressing NK-cell markers. In the study overall: Seven sequenced donors out of eight were HCMV-seropositive, one seronegative.

What made the TCR beta cDNA was 5'RACE template switching with UMIs. With the 5' RACE reads reprocessed, TCRdb shows one record per CDR3 protein and no DNA. The sample holds over 350,000 distinct CDR3 sequences. A note on this clonotype: The antigen remains unidentified.

The CDR3 spans 13 residues. Study results and caveats: Among CD8+ T cells from several donors, dominant NKG2C+ clonotypes accounted for about 1.0-7.0%. The same clonotypes also predominated in the CD3+CD56-NKG2C+ fraction of a handful of donors.

Sequencing input: blood T cells: a sorted CD56 or NKG2C T cell subset, CD4+ or CD8+ T cells, or bulk PBMC T cells (not recorded which). The clonotype originates from a woman in her forties or fifties in good health. This rearrangement joins TRBV12-3 or TRBV12-4 to TRBJ2-1; the D call of TRBD2 rests on TCRdb alone, since no DNA is present to check it. This CDR3 is CASSALVGGEQFF.